One and the same sample provided the 6 T cell receptor beta chains below, sequenced in a study of cytomegalovirus exposure and HLA in healthy donors. This PCR relied on a set of 60 Vbeta primers and 13 Jbeta primers. Profiled with immunoSEQ multiplex PCR; TCRdb holds only in-frame clones, not every one. This table holds around 100,000 clones, approximately 79% found once. The source material was PBMCs. These receptor sequences come from a man aged 45-60 years in good health and CMV-seropositive.

This clone has a single count. The V call is TRBV30, the J call TRBJ1-1; 7 bases match TRBD1. CDR1 is GTSNPN and CDR2 is SVGIG in the germline V gene (reference sequence). Germline trimming cut 1 base from V and 5 bases from J; bases unmatched to any gene: 4. This CDR3 is built from 13 residues. The CDR3 DNA follows: TGTGCCTGGAGTGCGGACAGGAGGACTGAAGCTTTCTTT. It yields the protein CAWSADRRTEAFF.

The chain has TRBV27 and TRBJ2-5; maybe TRBD2 (6 bases). The J call is uncertain, as TRBJ2-7 better fits the DNA end. Germline V gene lookup returns CDR1 MNHEY and CDR2 SMNVEV (reference sequence). This CDR3 comprises 14 residues. The CDR3 sequence is CASSLGGGTYEQYF. CDR3 coding DNA: TGTGCCAGCAGTTTAGGGGGAGGAACCTACGAGCAGTACTTC.

J is TRBJ1-2 and V is TRBV6-5, with 7 bases aligning to TRBD1. This CDR3 has 14 residues. With 5 bases clipped from V and 2 bases from J, the junction kept 5 bases outside the gene matches. The V gene's germline CDR1 is MNHEY and CDR2 SVGAGI. Written as DNA, the CDR3 is TGTGCCAGCAGTGCTCGGACAGGAAACTATGGCTACACCTTC. Its protein product is CASSARTGNYGYTF.

CDR3 amino acids: CASSLATGENQPQHF. CDR3 bases: TGCGCCAGCAGCTTGGCAACAGGAGAAAATCAGCCCCAGCATTTT. J is TRBJ1-5 and V is TRBV5-1; D perhaps matches TRBD1 (5 bases). Germline V gene sequence: CDR1 SGHRS, CDR2 YFSETQ. V was pared by 0 bases and J by 4 bases, with 11 bases between. CDR3 length: 15 residues.

Here the CDR3 reads CATRTSGSNNEQFF. CDR3 in DNA: TGTGCCACGCGAACTAGCGGGAGCAACAATGAGCAGTTCTTC. V gene TRBV10-3 combines with J gene TRBJ2-1; 11 bases are shared with TRBD2. Losses at the gene ends were 10 bases for V and 5 bases for J; bases not matched to a gene: 7. This CDR3 comprises 14 residues. CDR1 is ENHRY and CDR2 is SYGVKD in the germline V gene.

The V call is TRBV7-6, the J call TRBJ1-6; D possibly corresponds to TRBD1 (5 bases). The length of the CDR3 is 15 residues. The germline V and J ends were trimmed by 1 base and 8 bases, with 12 bases remaining between them. Germline values: CDR1 SGHVS, CDR2 FNYEAQ. The CDR3 here is CASSLEGINDSPLHF. DNA for the CDR3: TGTGCCAGCAGCTTAGAGGGGATCAATGATTCACCCCTCCACTTT. Supplemented by reference TRBV7-6 and TRBJ1-6, the full variable domain reads GAGVSQSPRYKVTKRGQDVALRCDPISGHVSLYWYRQALGQGPEFLTYFNYEAQQDKSGLPNDRFSAERPEGSISTLTIQRTEQRDSAMYRCASSLEGINDSPLHFGNGTRLTVT.